This TCR beta chain is drawn from a study of cytomegalovirus exposure and HLA in healthy donors. In the study overall: The same platform as the roughly 670 first-cohort repertoires was used for the roughly 130 validation repertoires, a later analysis reported.

This clone was seen a handful of times. Its antigen is as yet unknown. The CDR3 contains 15 residues. In germline, CDR1 is SEHNR, CDR2 FQNEAQ (reference sequence). The junction had 8 bases not matched to a gene; V was cut back by 5 bases and J by 2 bases. Clones were sequenced by immunoSEQ multiplex PCR, and TCRdb holds only the in-frame ones, with some missing. The data contain 100,000 or so clones, around 86% of them singletons. Overall study results and limits: The listing of approximately 160 TCR beta chains classed them as cytomegalovirus-associated.

This TCR came from a woman aged 18-30 years in good health and CMV-seropositive. The chain employs TRBV7-9 and TRBJ2-5; 7 nucleotides agree with TRBD2. The sequencing sample was made of PBMCs. Written as DNA, the CDR3 is TGTGCCAGCAGCACCACCAGCGGGGCGCAAGAGACCCAGTACTTC. This codes for CASSTTSGAQETQYF.